This TCR beta chain came from a study of blood T cell repertoires in COVID-19 (TCRdb year 2020). Regarding the study in general: The collaborator samples originated in the United States, Italy and Spain and spanned the acute and convalescent phases of COVID-19. The prospective study material was composed of cDNA or gDNA derived from T cells, B-cell-depleted T cells, or PBMCs. The dataset comprised deeply sampled blood TCRbeta repertoires from subjects exposed to, actively infected with, or recovered from COVID-19. The repertoires were released in a freely available public database intended as a resource for research on the immune response to SARS-CoV-2. Samples came from the ongoing ImmuneRACE study (first 160 participants) plus 1,254 subjects from 6 global collaborators. Nearly every sample came with metadata listing a de-identified subject ID, COVID-19 status, age in years and sex. Where available, HLA class I and class II types were obtained from metadata supplied by the sample provider rather than from assay-based typing.

Overall results and qualifications from the work: The amount of clinical and demographic metadata varied by source and participant and was provided uncurated.

This clone was counted between two and nine times. Its antigen remains unidentified. There are no base qualities to consult, and no much larger clone falls within one base. TCRbeta CDR3 regions were amplified from genomic DNA using the immunoSEQ Assay, a bias-controlled multiplex PCR. In the authors' own workflow: The number of nucleated cells in each sample was estimated from the amplification of reference gene primers within the assay. Sequence reads were collapsed and filtered to measure the absolute abundance of every unique TCRbeta CDR3 rearrangement. For each sample, productive Simpson clonality was calculated as the square root of Simpson's diversity index over productive rearrangements. Not all clones reach the TCRdb copy of this immuneACCESS table, which keeps in-frame sequences only. Checked studies attribute under half of the gap to unresolved V genes and leave the rest unexplained. Clone size and V and J calls were adopted from that table, with D and trimming inferred from the DNA. The sample data list fewer than 450,000 clones, and roughly 90% of these were observed just once. Over 2% of the sample belongs to the ten largest clones.

CDR1 and CDR2 are drawn from the germline V gene (reference sequence): SEHNR, FQNEAQ. V was cut back by 6 bases and J by 0 bases, leaving a gap of 12 bases between them. The CDR3 has 14 amino acids, counting the end cysteine and phenylalanine. Only CDR3 DNA is held: 42 bases, read in frame from base 1. Participants in the prospective study were enrolled through a virtual design, were aged roughly 18 to 100 years, and lived in 20 to 30 United States geographic areas. Cohort assignment in the prospective study relied on participant-reported clinical history from a screening survey and a study questionnaire. In the prospective study, whole blood, serum and a nasopharyngeal or oropharyngeal swab were collected from each participant by mobile phlebotomists. Over a roughly 2-month period, participants in the prospective study had the option of providing additional blood draws and questionnaires. Before DNA extraction, blood samples from the prospective study were shipped at room temperature or frozen.

This clonotype was sampled from a woman aged 40-49 years with acute COVID-19. Sequencing was performed on PBMCs or T cells enriched from blood (not recorded which). This receptor chain uses TRBV7-9 and TRBJ2-7; the D gene remains uncertain. The CDR3 is CASSRGATSYEQYF. The nucleotides read TGTGCCAGCAGTCGAGGAGCCACCTCCTACGAGCAGTACTTC.